This is a list of T cell receptor beta chains from one sample in a study of T-cell memory formation after mild COVID-19. TCRdb re-called the 5' RACE reads through MiXCR, storing one row per CDR3 protein. The sample includes 310,000 or so distinct CDR3 sequences, about a sixth of them seen just once. Sequenced: PBMCs or a T cell subset sorted from them (not recorded which). Every receptor here comes from a man younger than 30 who had mild COVID-19 (a few samples of this study predate the infection). Cell type and time point are not known. Both conserved end residues are part of each CDR3. A D gene is named only where the DNA matches it firmly. A row's size may be missing; if present it is once, few, many or a size class.

D gene	J gene	V gene	clone size	CDR3 DNA	CDR3 protein
TRBD2	TRBJ2-3	TRBV6-5	few	TGTGCCAGCAGTAAACCGGCGGGGGGTGAGGATACGCAGTATTTT	CASSKPAGGEDTQYF
-	TRBJ2-2	TRBV12-3/TRBV12-4	once	TGTGCCAGCAGTCTGGCCTACACCGGGGAGCTGTTTTTT	CASSLAYTGELFF
-	TRBJ2-5	TRBV20-1	many	TGCAGTGCTAGGGACAGCGAAGAGACCCAGTACTTC	CSARDSEETQYF
-	TRBJ1-3	TRBV20-1	few	TGCAGTGCTAGGCCACTGACTGGGGGAAACACCATATATTTT	CSARPLTGGNTIYF
TRBD1	TRBJ2-2	TRBV10-1	-	TGCGCCAGCCGACAGGGGGCAGGGACCGGGGAGCTGTTTTTT	CASRQGAGTGELFF
-	TRBJ2-5	TRBV3-1	many	TGTGCCAGCAGCCAAGACCCGGGCCGAGAGACCCAGTACTTC	CASSQDPGRETQYF
-	TRBJ2-3	TRBV12-3/TRBV12-4	many	TGTGCCAGCAGTTCCCTCGAGGGAGATACGCAGTATTTT	CASSSLEGDTQYF
-	TRBJ1-2	TRBV6-5	few	TGTGCCAGCAGCGCGATCCCCTTCTATGGCTACACCTTC	CASSAIPFYGYTF
-	TRBJ2-1	TRBV11-2	many	TGTGCCAGCAGTCCACGGGCGTCCTACAATGAGCAGTTCTTC	CASSPRASYNEQFF
TRBD1	TRBJ2-5	TRBV9	-	TGTGCCAGCAGCGTACAGGGGGCGAGAGGAGAGACCCAGTACTTC	CASSVQGARGETQYF
-	TRBJ1-1	TRBV5-1	-	TGCGCCAGCAGCTTGGGGGTTGAGAGCACTGAAGCTTTCTTT	CASSLGVESTEAFF
TRBD2	TRBJ2-3	TRBV12-3/TRBV12-4	few	TGTGCCAGCGCGGGGGTTAGCACAGATACGCAGTATTTT	CASAGVSTDTQYF
-	TRBJ1-3	TRBV5-1	few	TGCGCCAGCAGCCCCCGCCTCTCTGGAAACACCATATATTTT	CASSPRLSGNTIYF
-	TRBJ1-3	TRBV12-3/TRBV12-4	few	TGTGCCAGCAGCTCAGGCCGCCAAGGTCCAAGCGGAAACACCATATATTTT	CASSSGRQGPSGNTIYF
-	TRBJ1-5	TRBV7-2	-	TGTGCCAGCAGCTTAGATGGGTATAGCAATCAGCCCCAGCATTTT	CASSLDGYSNQPQHF
-	TRBJ2-2	TRBV7-2	many	TGTGCCAGCAGCATATATAGTGTCGGGGAGCTGTTTTTT	CASSIYSVGELFF
TRBD2	TRBJ2-3	TRBV4-3	-	TGCGCCAGCAGCCAAGGTGGCACTAGCGGGGTTAGCACAGATACGCAGTATTTT	CASSQGGTSGVSTDTQYF
TRBD2	TRBJ2-3	TRBV27	-	TGTGCCAGCAGTTATACTAGCGGGGGGGCGGCTACGCAGTATTTT	CASSYTSGGAATQYF
-	TRBJ2-3	TRBV11-3	-	TGTGCCAGCAGTCCTTTCAGGATTTCTAGCACAGATACGCAGTATTTT	CASSPFRISSTDTQYF
TRBD1	TRBJ1-2	TRBV5-5	few	TGTGCCAGCAGCTCCACGAGACAGGGGGCGTCTGGCTACACCTTC	CASSSTRQGASGYTF
TRBD2	TRBJ2-2	TRBV4-1	few	TGCGCCAGCAGCCAGCGGGCCAGCGGGGGTTCTAGCACCGGGGAGCTGTTTTTT	CASSQRASGGSSTGELFF
TRBD2	TRBJ2-3	TRBV4-3	few	TGCGCCAGCAGCCAGACCGGGACTAGCGGTTACACAGATACGCAGTATTTT	CASSQTGTSGYTDTQYF
-	TRBJ1-1	TRBV5-1	-	TGCGCCAGCAGCTTGGGGCAGGGTGGAACTGAAGCTTTCTTT	CASSLGQGGTEAFF
TRBD2	TRBJ2-3	TRBV5-1	-	TGCGCCAGCAGCTTGGCCGGTTCGGGGGGAATTGATACGCAGTATTTT	CASSLAGSGGIDTQYF
TRBD1	TRBJ2-7	TRBV7-9	many	TGTGCCAGCAGCTGGGGGACAGAAAGCTCCTACGAGCAGTACTTC	CASSWGTESSYEQYF
-	TRBJ2-3	TRBV5-1	few	TGCGCCAGCAGTACAGGACAGCTAGACACAGATACGCAGTATTTT	CASSTGQLDTDTQYF
-	TRBJ1-5	TRBV7-6	few	TGTGCCAGCAGCTTAGAACCGGGTGGGGGGCAGCCCCAGCATTTT	CASSLEPGGGQPQHF
-	TRBJ2-5	TRBV24-1	-	TGTGCCACCAGTGTAACGGTGGGGATAGGGCGGGAGACCCAGTACTTC	CATSVTVGIGRETQYF
TRBD2	TRBJ2-5	TRBV5-4	few	TGTGCCAGCATAGGGACTAGCGGGGGGAGGGAGACCCAGTACTTC	CASIGTSGGRETQYF
TRBD1	TRBJ1-5	TRBV7-8	few	TGTGCCAGCAGTTATGACAGGGGCAATCAGCCCCAGCATTTT	CASSYDRGNQPQHF
-	TRBJ2-7	TRBV11-2	few	TGTGCCAGCAGCTTATCTGGCAGCCGTTTCTACGAGCAGTACTTC	CASSLSGSRFYEQYF
-	TRBJ1-2	TRBV5-6	-	TGTGCCAGCAGCTTGGCGGCTAACTATGGCTACACCTTC	CASSLAANYGYTF
-	TRBJ1-1	TRBV18	few	TGTGCCAGCTCACGCCCGACGGAGAACACTGAAGCTTTCTTT	CASSRPTENTEAFF
-	TRBJ1-5	TRBV7-2	few	TGTGCCAGCAGTTTCCGGGCCGCTAGCAATCAGCCCCAGCATTTT	CASSFRAASNQPQHF
TRBD2	TRBJ2-5	TRBV4-1	-	TGCGCCAGCAGCCTCGGCGGGGGGGCCTCAGAGACCCAGTACTTC	CASSLGGGASETQYF
-	TRBJ1-1	TRBV12-3/TRBV12-4	few	TGTGCCAGCACCTCCTTGGGTCTAGGGGCCACTGAAGCTTTCTTT	CASTSLGLGATEAFF
-	TRBJ1-5	TRBV27	few	TGTGCCAGCAGTTTTGTGGTCAGTCAGCCCCAGCATTTT	CASSFVVSQPQHF
-	TRBJ2-7	TRBV13	-	TGTGCCAGCAGCTTACCGGGGGCGTTTTACGAGCAGTACTTC	CASSLPGAFYEQYF
-	TRBJ2-1	TRBV7-2	many	TGTGCCAGCAGCTTCGACCGGAGCTCCTACAATGAGCAGTTCTTC	CASSFDRSSYNEQFF
-	TRBJ1-6	TRBV7-2	few	TGTGCCAGCAGCTTAGCGGACAGACATAATTCACCCCTCCACTTT	CASSLADRHNSPLHF
-	TRBJ2-2	TRBV12-3/TRBV12-4	few	TGTGCCAGCAGTGTAAGCGGTGACACCGGGGAGCTGTTTTTT	CASSVSGDTGELFF